Below are 22 T cell receptor beta chains sequenced from a single sample in a study of cytomegalovirus exposure and HLA in healthy donors. Primers: 60 Vbeta forward and 13 Jbeta reverse. TCRdb keeps only in-frame clones here, not all; method: immunoSEQ multiplex PCR. This sample has more than 150,000 clones, with approximately 88% found just once. The sequencing sample was made of PBMCs. The receptors originated from a boy younger than 18 in good health and CMV-seronegative.

The chain recombines TRBV5-1 with TRBJ1-4; D unresolved. CDR3 size: 14 residues. CDR1 is SGHRS, CDR2 YFSETQ, per germline. V was shortened by 4 bases and J by 7 bases, with 14 bases between the two germline ends. The CDR3 bases are TGCGCCAGCAGCCCCCGGGGAGGGAGTGAAAAACTGTTTTTT. It specifies CASSPRGGSEKLFF.

This chain uses TRBV27 with TRBJ2-5; TRBD1 agrees at 9 bases. Germline-derived CDR1 and CDR2 are MNHEY and SMNVEV (reference sequence). This CDR3 region has 14 residues. Trimming at V came to 7 bases and at J to 4 bases, leaving 7 bases not matched to a gene. CDR3 bases: TGTGCCAGCACCAAACAGGGGGCGGGAGAGACCCAGTACTTC. It translates to CASTKQGAGETQYF.

The chain joins TRBV6-1 to TRBJ1-1; D is possibly TRBD1 (5 bases). The CDR3 totals 13 residues. The germline CDR1 and CDR2 sequences are MNHNS and SASEGT. Trimming shortened V by 5 bases and J by 4 bases, and 11 bases separated the two germline ends. The DNA of the CDR3 is TGTGCCAGCAGTAAGGGGTTAAGCACTGAAGCTTTCTTT. It translates to CASSKGLSTEAFF.

The CDR3 nucleotides are TGTGCCAGCAGCGGGACTAGCGGGATCCGGACGGCGGAGACCCAGTACTTC. Its protein product is CASSGTSGIRTAETQYF. This chain joins TRBV7-2 and TRBJ2-5, with TRBD2 identical over 13 bases. The germline gives CDR1 SGHTA, CDR2 FQGNSA. CDR3 length equals 17 residues. The J segment lost 5 bases and the V segment lost 5 bases, leaving 11 bases of the junction unmatched.

This clone turned up a few times. V is TRBV5-4 and J is TRBJ1-1; no firm D call. In germline, CDR1 is SGHNT, CDR2 YYREEE (reference sequence). The V end was cut by 4 bases, the J end by 1 base, with 11 bases between. The CDR3 loop spans 14 amino acids. The CDR3: CASSPDGANTEAFF. DNA of the CDR3: TGTGCCAGCAGCCCCGACGGAGCGAACACTGAAGCTTTCTTT.

This clone was seen a few times. The chain links TRBV6-5 to TRBJ1-5; D uncertain. In germline, CDR1 is MNHEY, CDR2 SVGAGI. This CDR3 comprises 14 residues. Trimming cost V 6 bases and J 3 bases, with 12 bases left between them. The CDR3 sequence: CASRAGSANQPQHF. CDR3 in DNA: TGTGCCAGCAGAGCGGGCAGCGCCAATCAGCCCCAGCATTTT.

The table lists this clone with a few counts. The DNA of the CDR3 is TGTGCCAGCAAGGACAGGCCCAATGAAAAACTGTTTTTT. Encoded protein: CASKDRPNEKLFF. J is TRBJ1-4 and V is TRBV27; 7 bases are shared with TRBD1. V lost 7 bases and J lost 5; bases outside the gene matches: 4. The CDR3 length is 13 residues. Per germline, CDR1 MNHEY and CDR2 SMNVEV (reference sequence).

The chain couples TRBV27 to TRBJ2-4; weak D call: TRBD1 (5 bases). The V and J ends lost 3 bases and 0 bases respectively, with 12 bases between them. Germline CDR1 and CDR2: MNHEY and SMNVEV (reference sequence). The CDR3 spans 16 residues. In nucleotides, the CDR3 is TGTGCCAGCAGTTTCGTGACAGCCTTAGCCAAAAACATTCAGTACTTC. It is translated as CASSFVTALAKNIQYF.

The chain links TRBV10-3 to TRBJ1-1; D is unresolved. The V gene's germline CDR1 is ENHRY and CDR2 SYGVKD. Trimming stripped 0 bases from V and 4 bases from J, with 9 bases between. CDR3 length: 14 residues. Here the CDR3 reads CAISESGGATEAFF. Here the CDR3 DNA reads TGTGCCATCAGTGAGTCTGGAGGAGCCACTGAAGCTTTCTTT.

The chain joins TRBV7-3 to TRBJ2-2; D is ambiguous. From germline, CDR1 is SGHTA and CDR2 FQGTGA. This CDR3 is built from 12 residues. V lost 3 bases to trimming and J lost 6 bases, with 5 bases between them. This CDR3 reads CASSFVSGELFF. CDR3 DNA sequence: TGTGCCAGCAGCTTCGTTTCCGGGGAGCTGTTTTTT. The full variable domain, completed using reference TRBV7-3 and TRBJ2-2, is GAGVSQTPSNKVTEKGKYVELRCDPISGHTALYWYRQSLGQGPEFLIYFQGTGAADDSGLPNDRFFAVRPEGSVSTLKIQRTERGDSAVYLCASSFVSGELFFGEGSRLTVL.

The chain carries TRBV7-9 and TRBJ2-7; perhaps TRBD1 as D (5 bases). V gave up 3 bases and J gave up 2 bases, with 11 bases separating them. The germline gives CDR1 SEHNR, CDR2 FQNEAQ (reference sequence). The CDR3 is 14 residues long. This chain's CDR3 is CASSFQGIAYEQYF. For the CDR3, the DNA is TGTGCCAGCAGCTTTCAGGGAATCGCCTACGAGCAGTACTTC.

On this clone itself: This sample includes further DNA sequences coding for the same CDR3. The chain joins TRBV7-2 to TRBJ2-3; 7 positions agree with TRBD1. After removal of 1 base from V and 0 bases from J, the junction contained 1 base not matched to a gene. CDR3 size: 15 residues. Germline-derived CDR1 and CDR2 are SGHTA and FQGNSA. This CDR3 reads CASSLGQGSTDTQYF. CDR3 DNA sequence: TGTGCCAGCAGCTTAGGACAGGGAAGCACAGATACGCAGTATTTT.

The J gene is TRBJ1-5, the V gene TRBV6-4, with 8 bases matching TRBD1. Germline CDR1 is MRHNA and CDR2 is SNTAGT. The CDR3 runs 16 residues. J lost 0 bases, V lost 6 bases, and 7 bases had no gene match. CDR3 nucleotide sequence: TGTGCCAGCAGCTACAGGGGGACCCATAGCAATCAGCCCCAGCATTTT. Translation: CASSYRGTHSNQPQHF.

The chain links TRBV5-6 to TRBJ2-5; TRBD1 is a possible D gene (6 bases). The J call is doubtful: the DNA matches TRBJ2-7 better. Germline loops: CDR1 SGHDT, CDR2 YYEEEE. The CDR3 is 15 amino acids. CDR3 sequence (DNA): TGTGCCAGCAGCGTATGGGGGCTCAGCTCCTACGAGCAGTACTTC. It yields the protein CASSVWGLSSYEQYF.

A single count supports this clone. The J gene is TRBJ2-3, the V gene TRBV7-3, with 13 bases fitting TRBD2. Germline V CDR1 and CDR2: SGHTA, FQGTGA. CDR3 length equals 17 residues. The ends lost 5 bases at V and 1 base at J; junction bases unmatched: 6. The DNA for the CDR3 is TGTGCCAGCAGCCTGAGGACTAGCGGGAGTGGCACAGATACGCAGTATTTT. Amino acids: CASSLRTSGSGTDTQYF.

The genes are TRBV6-4 and TRBJ2-7, with 8 bases identical to TRBD1. Germline V gene lookup returns CDR1 MRHNA and CDR2 SNTAGT. This CDR3 has 13 amino acids. V lost 7 bases to trimming and J lost 6 bases; unmatched junction nucleotides: 8. The DNA for the CDR3 is TGTGCCAGCAACAGGGCCACAGGGGGCGAGCAGTACTTC. Residues: CASNRATGGEQYF.

V and J are TRBV2 and TRBJ2-6; TRBD1 aligns across 8 bases. V lost 7 bases, J lost 1 base, and 9 bases stayed unmatched. The CDR3 loop spans 17 amino acids. Germline CDR1 SNHLY, CDR2 FYNNEI. CDR3 amino acids: CASNRDRSISGANVLTF. The CDR3 DNA sequence: TGTGCCAGCAACAGGGACAGGTCAATTTCTGGGGCCAACGTCCTGACTTTC.

Only one count was recorded for this clone. The rearrangement links TRBV29-1 to TRBJ1-2; the match to TRBD1 covers 10 bases. V dropped 4 bases and J dropped 7; count of bases not matched to a gene: 6. The CDR3 extends over 13 amino acids. Looked up from germline, CDR1 is SQVTM and CDR2 is ANQGSEA. CDR3 DNA: TGCAGCGTTGCCGGGACAGGGGAGACTGGCTACACCTTC. This gives the protein CSVAGTGETGYTF.

This rearrangement joins TRBV19 to TRBJ2-1; a weak D match, TRBD1 (6 bases). The CDR3 loop spans 14 amino acids. Trimming pared 3 bases from V and 1 base from J, leaving 7 bases between. CDR1 is LNHDA, CDR2 SQIVND, per germline (reference sequence). The CDR3 coding sequence is TGTGCCAGTAGTATTAGGGGGTCCTACAATGAGCAGTTCTTC. Encoded protein: CASSIRGSYNEQFF.

CDR3 sequence: CASSLGASYEQYF. The CDR3 region has the DNA TGTGCCAGCAGTTTAGGGGCCTCCTACGAGCAGTACTTC. The V and J genes are TRBV27 and TRBJ2-7; D is perhaps TRBD1 (5 bases). The CDR3 spans 13 residues. From germline, CDR1 is MNHEY and CDR2 SMNVEV (reference sequence). Trimming pared 2 bases from V and 0 bases from J, leaving 5 bases between.

The chain joins TRBV30 to TRBJ2-3, with a tentative D call TRBD1 (6 bases). Germline loops: CDR1 GTSNPN, CDR2 SVGIG (reference sequence). The CDR3 covers 16 residues. V gave up 0 bases and J gave up 3 bases, with 16 bases separating them. CDR3 sequence reads: CAWSVPLQGWTDTQYF. The CDR3, as DNA: TGTGCCTGGAGTGTACCCCTACAGGGCTGGACAGATACGCAGTATTTT.

V and J are TRBV6-4 and TRBJ1-3, with TRBD1 as a possible D gene (5 bases). Trimming left V 6 bases short and J 0 bases short, with 12 bases between. From germline, CDR1 is MRHNA and CDR2 SNTAGT. The CDR3 totals 15 residues. The CDR3 DNA reads TGTGCCAGCAGGCGGGACGCGAGCTCTGGAAACACCATATATTTT. Translating it yields CASRRDASSGNTIYF.